Listed below are T cell receptor beta chains from one sample, sequenced in a study of blood T cell repertoires in COVID-19. Sequencing used immunoSEQ multiplex PCR; TCRdb keeps in-frame clones, though not all of them. There are about 140,000 clones in the sample; about four fifths occur only once, and about 8.1% lies in the top ten. The sequenced sample consisted of peripheral blood. The receptors derive from a man under 40 with COVID-19, enrolled during active disease. CDR3s include the opening cysteine and the closing phenylalanine or tryptophan. The order of the fields is J gene, clone size, D gene, V gene, CDR3 DNA, CDR3 protein. The D gene is left open where the match is weak. Clone size is shown for a subset of rows, as once, few, many or a class of expanded clone.

J: TRBJ2-7; size: .; D: TRBD2; V: TRBV28; DNA: TGTGCCAGCAGTTTATTCCGCGGGAGTATCCCCTACGAGCAGTACTTC; CDR3: CASSLFRGSIPYEQYF
J: TRBJ1-1; size: .; D: TRBD1; V: TRBV6-5; DNA: TGTGCCAGCGTCGCGACAGGGGGTTTTGGTGAAGCTTTCTTT; CDR3: CASVATGGFGEAFF
J: TRBJ2-7; size: .; D: TRBD2; V: TRBV6-6; DNA: TGTGCCAGCAGAACCCTGGGGCTAGCGGACCACTACGAGCAGTACTTC; CDR3: CASRTLGLADHYEQYF
J: TRBJ2-7; size: .; D: TRBD1; V: TRBV27; DNA: TGTGCCAGCAAAACGACAGGGTACGAGCAGTACTTC; CDR3: CASKTTGYEQYF
J: TRBJ1-3; size: few; D: .; V: TRBV24-1; DNA: TGTGCCTATAGACGAGGCTCTGGAAACACCATATATTTT; CDR3: CAYRRGSGNTIYF
J: TRBJ1-2; size: .; D: .; V: TRBV28; DNA: TGTGCCAGCAGCTCGGAGAACTATGGCTACACCTTC; CDR3: CASSSENYGYTF
J: TRBJ2-7; size: few; D: TRBD1; V: TRBV10-2; DNA: TGCGCCAGCAGTGTGGACAGGGGCTCCGAGCAGTACTTC; CDR3: CASSVDRGSEQYF
J: TRBJ1-5; size: .; D: TRBD1; V: TRBV15; DNA: TGTGCCACCCGGGGACAGGGCCATCAGCCCCAGCATTTT; CDR3: CATRGQGHQPQHF
J: TRBJ1-5; size: .; D: .; V: TRBV10-3; DNA: TGTGCCATCTCGGGGGTGGAGAATAGCAATCAGCCCCAGCATTTT; CDR3: CAISGVENSNQPQHF
J: TRBJ2-7; size: few; D: .; V: TRBV7-9; DNA: TGTGCCAGCAGCCCCATACTAGGAGGGGTCTCCTACGAGCAGTACTTC; CDR3: CASSPILGGVSYEQYF
J: TRBJ1-5; size: .; D: TRBD1; V: TRBV9; DNA: TGTGCCAGCAGCTTCACAGGGGACCAGCCCCAGCATTTT; CDR3: CASSFTGDQPQHF
J: TRBJ1-2; size: .; D: .; V: TRBV10-3; DNA: TGTGCCACCCCGGGGAGGGGTGGCTATGGCTACACCTTC; CDR3: CATPGRGGYGYTF
J: TRBJ2-1; size: .; D: TRBD1; V: TRBV27; DNA: TGTGCCAGCACCCTAGGGGGCGCTAACAATGAGCAGTTCTTC; CDR3: CASTLGGANNEQFF
J: TRBJ2-7; size: .; D: TRBD1; V: TRBV11-3; DNA: TGTGCCAGCAGCTCACAGGGGACCTACGAGCAGTACTTC; CDR3: CASSSQGTYEQYF
J: TRBJ2-3; size: .; D: TRBD2; V: TRBV14; DNA: TGTGCCAGCAGCCAAGGGGGGACTAGCGGCTCCAAGTATACGCAGTATTTT; CDR3: CASSQGGTSGSKYTQYF
J: TRBJ2-1; size: .; D: TRBD2; V: TRBV30; DNA: TGTGCCTGGAGTCCCGGGACTAATAATGAGCAGTTCTTC; CDR3: CAWSPGTNNEQFF
J: TRBJ1-1; size: few; D: .; V: TRBV12-3/TRBV12-4; DNA: TGTGCCAGCAGTACAGGATTGAGGGCTTTCTTT; CDR3: CASSTGLRAFF
J: TRBJ2-5; size: .; D: .; V: TRBV20-1; DNA: TGCAGTGTATATGTACAAGAGACCCAGTACTTC; CDR3: CSVYVQETQYF
J: TRBJ2-7; size: .; D: .; V: TRBV15; DNA: TGTGCCACCAGCAGAGGAAAGACAGGAGTCGACTACGAGCAGTACTTC; CDR3: CATSRGKTGVDYEQYF
J: TRBJ2-5; size: .; D: TRBD2; V: TRBV24-1; DNA: TGTGCCACCAGTGGGACTAGCGGGAGGGCCGGGGAGACCCAGTACTTC; CDR3: CATSGTSGRAGETQYF
J: TRBJ1-2; size: .; D: TRBD1; V: TRBV29-1; DNA: TGCAGCTGTCAGAGGGGACAGGGGAACTATGGCTACACCTTC; CDR3: CSCQRGQGNYGYTF
J: TRBJ2-7; size: .; D: .; V: TRBV11-1; DNA: TGTGCCAGCAGCTTAGCGTCGGCTAGCGAGACCTACGAGCAGTACTTC; CDR3: CASSLASASETYEQYF
J: TRBJ1-3; size: .; D: TRBD1; V: TRBV9; DNA: TGTGCCAGCAGCCCGGGTCCCGGGACAGGGGGCACTGGAAACACCATATATTTT; CDR3: CASSPGPGTGGTGNTIYF
J: TRBJ1-4; size: .; D: .; V: TRBV28; DNA: TGTGCCAGCAGTTCTCACTCGGGGGGGGCCGAAAAACTGTTTTTT; CDR3: CASSSHSGGAEKLFF
J: TRBJ2-7; size: .; D: .; V: TRBV5-1; DNA: TGCGCCAGCAGCTTGACAGCCTACGAGCAGTACTTC; CDR3: CASSLTAYEQYF
J: TRBJ1-2; size: .; D: .; V: TRBV18; DNA: TGTGCCAGCTCACCCTACGGGGGGGAGAACTATGGCTACACCTTC; CDR3: CASSPYGGENYGYTF
J: TRBJ1-2; size: once; D: TRBD1; V: TRBV5-1; DNA: TGCGCCAGCAGCCCCTCCGGGACAGGAACATATGGCTACACCTTC; CDR3: CASSPSGTGTYGYTF
J: TRBJ2-2; size: .; D: .; V: TRBV4-1; DNA: TGCGCCAGCAGCCAAGAGGTCAGGTTCGCGAACACCGGGGAGCTGTTTTTT; CDR3: CASSQEVRFANTGELFF
J: TRBJ2-4; size: many; D: .; V: TRBV21-1; DNA: TGTGCCAGCAGCAAACCCCTCAGGGGGAGGACCAAAAACATTCAGTACTTC; CDR3: CASSKPLRGRTKNIQYF
J: TRBJ1-5; size: .; D: .; V: TRBV21-1; DNA: TGTGCCAGCGGGACAGACAATCAGCCCCAGCATTTT; CDR3: CASGTDNQPQHF
J: TRBJ2-7; size: .; D: .; V: TRBV12-2; DNA: TGTGCAAGTCGCTTAGGGCTAGCGGGAGCCACGCAGTACTTC; CDR3: CASRLGLAGATQYF
J: TRBJ2-7; size: few; D: .; V: TRBV2; DNA: TGTGCCAGCAGCGCGGCCGTCGGGGAGCAGTACTTC; CDR3: CASSAAVGEQYF
J: TRBJ1-5; size: .; D: TRBD1; V: TRBV19; DNA: TGTGCCAGTAGTCTAACGACAGGGTTTGATCAGCCCCAGCATTTT; CDR3: CASSLTTGFDQPQHF
J: TRBJ1-1; size: .; D: TRBD1; V: TRBV19; DNA: TGTGCCAGTACCCTGGGACAGCCGAACACTGAAGCTTTCTTT; CDR3: CASTLGQPNTEAFF
J: TRBJ2-3; size: .; D: .; V: TRBV4-2; DNA: TGTGCCAGCAGCCCTGGACAGCTCCTGGATACGCAGTATTTT; CDR3: CASSPGQLLDTQYF